This entry lists 20 T cell receptor beta chains sequenced from one sample in a study of beta chain features in type 1 diabetes. Every bit of the isolated RNA underwent reverse transcription, so sequencing read expressed TCRB transcripts. Method: immunoSEQ multiplex PCR; TCRdb's copy keeps in-frame clones and lacks some. The table has more than 350,000 clones, approximately 10% seen once. Sequenced material: naive CD4+ T cells from blood. These receptors were collected from a woman aged 18-35 years in good health.

The chain employs TRBV9 and TRBJ1-5, with TRBD1 matching over 8 bases. The V gene end was trimmed by 0 bases and the J gene end by 7 bases; junction bases not matched to a gene: 6. Germline V gene data show CDR1 as SGDLS and CDR2 as YYNGEE. The CDR3 runs to 15 residues. In DNA, the CDR3 is TGTGCCAGCAGCGTAGCTGACAGGGGCGGCCAGCCCCAGCATTTT. Translating it yields CASSVADRGGQPQHF.

This chain links TRBV5-1 with TRBJ2-3, with a tentative D call TRBD2 (6 bases). CDR1 is SGHRS, CDR2 YFSETQ, per germline. The CDR3 sequence is 14 residues long. Trimming took 3 bases from V and 2 from J, leaving 10 bases between them. The CDR3 DNA reads as TGCGCCAGCAGCTCTGGCGGGACCACAGATACGCAGTATTTT. This sequence encodes CASSSGGTTDTQYF.

This clone was picked up a small number of times. CDR3 loop: CASTGGSYEQYF. The CDR3 coding sequence is TGTGCCAGCACAGGAGGGTCCTACGAGCAGTACTTC. The chain joins TRBV21-1 to TRBJ2-7; the table's D call of TRBD2 was not tested on the DNA. TRBV21-1 is a pseudogene segment. This CDR3 contains 12 residues.

The sample holds a few counts of this clone. The rearrangement links TRBV11-3 to TRBJ2-5; D is ambiguous. The germline gives CDR1 SGHNT, CDR2 YENEEA. V was shortened by 1 base and J by 5 bases, with 14 bases between the two germline ends. This CDR3 is 15 amino acids long. CDR3 protein: CASSLGLFIGETQYF. The CDR3 nucleotides are TGTGCCAGCAGCTTAGGGCTGTTTATCGGGGAGACCCAGTACTTC.

This clone turned up a few times. This sequence joins TRBV23-1 and TRBJ1-2; D is unclear. TRBV23-1 is assigned to the ORF class and has an uncertain function. CDR3 length: 16 amino acids. V lost 4 bases and J 4 bases, leaving 19 bases between the germline ends. CDR3 in amino acids: CASSPPVEARFYGYTF. In nucleotides, the CDR3 is TGCGCCAGCAGTCCGCCCGTGGAGGCCAGGTTCTATGGCTACACCTTC.

This clone was picked up a small number of times. This chain connects TRBV9 to TRBJ1-2, with no clear D. The germline V and J ends were trimmed by 0 bases and 8 bases, with 17 bases remaining between them. CDR3 size: 15 residues. Germline V gene sequence: CDR1 SGDLS, CDR2 YYNGEE. CDR3 in DNA: TGTGCCAGCAGCGTAGTTGGAGTATTAATAGGGGGCTACACCTTC. This gives the protein CASSVVGVLIGGYTF.

This clone turned up a few times. The chain carries TRBV6-5 and TRBJ2-1; 10 positions agree with TRBD2. CDR1 and CDR2 (germline): MNHEY, SVGAGI. The V gene end was trimmed by 6 bases and the J gene end by 3 bases; junction bases not matched to a gene: 5. The CDR3 contains 15 residues. The CDR3 spells CASSLLAGVYNEQFF. As DNA, the CDR3 is TGTGCCAGCAGCCTTCTAGCGGGAGTCTACAATGAGCAGTTCTTC.

Of note for this clone: Mismatch with germline at one junction end may stem from a read error. The rearrangement uses TRBV7-2 and TRBJ1-1; TRBD1 is a possible D gene (6 bases). CDR3 length: 15 amino acids. Per germline, CDR1 SGHTA and CDR2 FQGNSA. This chain's CDR3 is CASSSKVLKGGTTVF. In DNA, the CDR3 is TGTGCCAGCAGCTCAAAGGTCCTGAAAGGAGGGACAACGGTCTTT. The whole variable domain, filled in from reference TRBV7-2 and TRBJ1-1, reads GAGVSQSPSNKVTEKGKDVELRCDPISGHTALYWYRQSLGQGLEFLIYFQGNSAPDKSGLPSDRFSAERTGGSVSTLTIQRTQQEDSAVYLCASSSKVLKGGTTVFGQGTRLTVV.

The V call is TRBV7-9, the J call TRBJ2-7; the match to TRBD2 covers 7 bases. The V gene's germline CDR1 is SEHNR and CDR2 FQNEAQ (reference sequence). The CDR3 contains 13 residues. Trimming cost V 0 bases and J 7 bases; bases outside gene matches: 3. CDR3 coding DNA: TGTGCCAGCAGCTTAGCCCAGGGAGGGGAGCAGTACGTC. Translated: CASSLAQGGEQYV.

The chain is built from TRBV10-3 and TRBJ2-7; D assignment may be TRBD1 or TRBD2 (5 bases each). Looked up from germline, CDR1 is ENHRY and CDR2 is SYGVKD. V was shortened by 4 bases and J by 10 bases, with 14 bases between the two germline ends. This CDR3 is built from 12 residues. The CDR3 sequence is CAISVEGTYQYF. The DNA for the CDR3 is TGTGCCATCAGTGTTGAGGGGACCTATCAGTACTTC.

J is TRBJ2-1 and V is TRBV9, with 8 positions matching TRBD2. Looked up from germline, CDR1 is SGDLS and CDR2 is YYNGEE. With V trimmed by 1 base and J by 0 bases, 3 bases remained unmatched. CDR3 length equals 16 residues. The CDR3 region is CASSVNLAGSYNEQFF. The CDR3 DNA follows: TGTGCCAGCAGCGTAAATCTAGCGGGCTCCTACAATGAGCAGTTCTTC.

The chain has TRBV7-3 and TRBJ1-2, with D hard to call. The germline V and J ends were trimmed by 5 bases and 0 bases, with 13 bases remaining between them. From germline, CDR1 is SGHTA and CDR2 FQGTGA. The CDR3 totals 15 residues. Here the CDR3 DNA reads TGTGCCAGCAGCCCCGGACGGAGCTCTAACTATGGCTACACCTTC. Its protein product is CASSPGRSSNYGYTF.

The rearrangement joins TRBV6-6 to TRBJ1-4; D possibly corresponds to TRBD1 (5 bases). CDR1 and CDR2 from the germline V gene are MNHNY and SVGAGI (reference sequence). The length of the CDR3 is 14 residues. Trimming shortened V by 3 bases and J by 8 bases, and 13 bases separated the two germline ends. The CDR3 here is CASSYQGTGEKLFF. The CDR3 DNA reads as TGTGCCAGCAGTTATCAGGGTACGGGAGAAAAACTGTTTTTT.

The rearrangement uses TRBV11-3 and TRBJ2-7; D ambiguous. The CDR3 totals 17 residues. Trimming stripped 5 bases from V and 3 bases from J, with 23 bases between. Germline CDR1 and CDR2: SGHNT and YENEEA. DNA for the CDR3: TGTGCCAGCAGCCATGTGGCCCAAAGGGATATGGGCTACGAGCAGTACTTC. This encodes CASSHVAQRDMGYEQYF.

The rearrangement joins TRBV13 to TRBJ2-7; 10 nucleotides agree with TRBD2. CDR1 PRHDT and CDR2 FYEKMQ come from the germline V gene (reference sequence). Trimming removed 5 bases from V and 5 bases from J; junction bases left unmatched: 6. The CDR3 extends over 14 amino acids. In DNA, the CDR3 is TGTGCCAGCAGCGAAGCGGGAGGGCCTCACGAGCAGTACTTC. This encodes CASSEAGGPHEQYF. The variable domain in full, with the rest retrieved from reference TRBV13 and TRBJ2-7, is AAGVIQSPRHLIKEKRETATLKCYPIPRHDTVYWYQQGPGQDPQFLISFYEKMQSDKGSIPDRFSAQQFSDYHSELNMSSLELGDSALYFCASSEAGGPHEQYFGPGTRLTVT.

This chain connects TRBV29-1 to TRBJ2-1; the D gene is possibly TRBD1 (5 bases). The ends were cut back, 6 bases at V and 9 bases at J, with 15 bases in the middle. The CDR3 has 12 residues. Germline V gene lookup returns CDR1 SQVTM and CDR2 ANQGSEA. CDR3 loop: CSVHRKGVEQFF. CDR3 DNA: TGCAGCGTCCATCGTAAAGGGGTTGAGCAGTTCTTC.

This clone was detected only a few times. This rearrangement joins TRBV19 to TRBJ2-3; tentatively, D is TRBD1 (6 bases). Trimming removed 5 bases at V and 1 base at J, with 13 bases between. The CDR3 has 15 amino acids. CDR1 and CDR2 (germline): LNHDA, SQIVND (reference sequence). In DNA form, the CDR3 reads TGTGCCAGTAGTGACGGACAGCTGCGCACAGATACGCAGTATTTT. Its translation is CASSDGQLRTDTQYF.

The genes are TRBV5-4 and TRBJ2-5, with 9 bases matching TRBD1. The CDR3 runs 14 residues. V dropped 7 bases and J dropped 2; count of bases not matched to a gene: 6. The V gene's germline CDR1 is SGHNT and CDR2 YYREEE (reference sequence). CDR3 DNA: TGTGCCAGCCAAAATGACAGGGGGCAAGAGACCCAGTACTTC. This sequence encodes CASQNDRGQETQYF.

This clone was observed a few times. The rearrangement uses TRBV5-4 and TRBJ1-2, with D perhaps matching TRBD1 (6 bases). Trimming shortened V by 0 bases and J by 2 bases, and 14 bases separated the two germline ends. Germline assignment: CDR1 SGHNT and CDR2 YYREEE (reference sequence). The length of the CDR3 is 16 residues. CDR3 region: CASSLGGTRGNYGYTF. Written as DNA, the CDR3 is TGTGCCAGCAGCTTGGGCGGGACAAGGGGAAACTATGGCTACACCTTC.

In this sample, this clone turned up a few times. The chain joins TRBV5-1 to TRBJ2-7, with D possibly matching TRBD1 (5 bases). V lost 3 bases, J lost 4 bases, and 11 bases lay in between. The CDR3 contains 13 residues. Per germline, CDR1 SGHRS and CDR2 YFSETQ. The CDR3 DNA reads as TGCGCCAGCAGCTACGACAGTTCGTACGAGCAGTACGTC. This gives the protein CASSYDSSYEQYV.